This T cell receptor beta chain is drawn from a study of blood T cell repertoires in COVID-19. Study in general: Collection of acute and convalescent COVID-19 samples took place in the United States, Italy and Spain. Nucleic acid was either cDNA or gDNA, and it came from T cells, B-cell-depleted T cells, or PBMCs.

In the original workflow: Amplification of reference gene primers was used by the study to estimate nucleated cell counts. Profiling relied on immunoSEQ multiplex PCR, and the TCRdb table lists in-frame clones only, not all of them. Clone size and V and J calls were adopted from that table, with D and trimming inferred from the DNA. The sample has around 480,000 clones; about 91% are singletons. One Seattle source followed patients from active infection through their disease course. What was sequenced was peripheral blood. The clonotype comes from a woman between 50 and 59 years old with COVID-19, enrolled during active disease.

For the CDR3, the DNA is TGTGCCAGTAGGATCACAGGGGCCAATCAGCCCCAGCATTTT. This codes for CASRITGANQPQHF. The chain links TRBV19 to TRBJ1-5; 7 nucleotides agree with TRBD1. V shed 6 bases and J 3 bases; nucleotides not matched to a gene: 5. This CDR3 is 14 amino acids long. Per germline, CDR1 LNHDA and CDR2 SQIVND (reference sequence). The whole variable domain, filled in from reference TRBV19 and TRBJ1-5, reads DGGITQSPKYLFRKEGQNVTLSCEQNLNHDAMYWYRQDPGQGLRLIYYSQIVNDFQKGDIAEGYSVSREKKESFPLTVTSAQKNPTAFYLCASRITGANQPQHFGDGTRLSIL.